The subject of this entry is one TCR beta chain. Random hexamers primed reverse transcription of about 0.45 to 1 ug RNA. The immunoSEQ assay covered 54 Vbeta and 13 Jbeta segments for CDR3. MiXCR was run by TCRdb on the immunoSEQ multiplex PCR reads, yielding one entry per CDR3 protein. The table shows under 200,000 distinct CDR3 sequences, with about 94% occurring only once. The authors carried out high-throughput sequencing of TCR beta. They applied it to CD8+ and CD4+ T cells obtained from blood. Healthy donors, matched for age and sex, constituted the control group. Negative magnetic isolation gave CD8+ and CD4+ cells; FACS enriched CD8+ TEMRA. These data originate in a study of CD8 T cells in Susac syndrome. The clonotype comes from a human donor in good health. Sequenced: CD4+ T cells from PBMCs.

This CDR3 is CASRQTSSGVTGELFF. The DNA for the CDR3 is TGTGCCAGCAGGCAGACCTCTAGCGGGGTCACCGGGGAGCTGTTTTTT. V is TRBV2 and J is TRBJ2-2, with 9 bases lining up with TRBD2. Germline CDR1 SNHLY, CDR2 FYNNEI. V gave up 6 bases and J gave up 4 bases; unmatched junction bases: 9. The CDR3 runs 16 residues.